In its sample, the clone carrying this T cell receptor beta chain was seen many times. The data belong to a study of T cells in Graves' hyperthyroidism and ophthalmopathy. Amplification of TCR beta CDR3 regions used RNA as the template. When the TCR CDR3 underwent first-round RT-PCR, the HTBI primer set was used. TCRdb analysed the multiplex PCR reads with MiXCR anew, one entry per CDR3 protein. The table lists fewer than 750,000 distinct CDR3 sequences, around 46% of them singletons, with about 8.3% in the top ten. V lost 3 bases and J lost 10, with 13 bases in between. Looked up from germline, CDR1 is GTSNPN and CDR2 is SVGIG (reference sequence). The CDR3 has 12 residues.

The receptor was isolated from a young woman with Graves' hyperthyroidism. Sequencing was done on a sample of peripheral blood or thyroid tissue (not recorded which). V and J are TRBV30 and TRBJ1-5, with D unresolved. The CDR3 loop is CAWSLPGGPQHF. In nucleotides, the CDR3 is TGTGCCTGGAGCCTGCCTGGCGGACCCCAGCATTTT.